This T cell receptor beta chain is from a study of pediatric ulcerative colitis. Study as a whole: Most patients had pancolitis, and two had left-sided colitis. Overall study results and limits: Repertoires came from total lymphocyte DNA, not specific subsets. Rectal repertoires separated controls, mild-moderate and acute severe colitis.

This CDR3 region has 16 residues. Trimming took off 8 bases at V and 5 bases at J, with 24 bases between the two ends. CDR1 and CDR2 (germline): SEHNR, FQNEAQ (reference sequence). In the case of this clone: The target antigen is unknown.

Samples were sequenced at Survey level, maximum 500,000 reads. The repertoire was sequenced with immunoSEQ multiplex PCR; TCRdb's copy has only in-frame clones and lacks some. The table shows 60,000 to 75,000 clones, with 75% to 85% occurring only once. The clonotype comes from a boy aged 10-17 years with moderate ulcerative colitis. The chain employs TRBV7-9 and TRBJ1-1; a weak D match, TRBD1 (5 bases). The sample consisted of blood. Written as DNA, the CDR3 is TGTGCCAGCGGAATAATCGGAGGGGCTTTAAAAACTGAAGCTTTCTTT. It codes for CASGIIGGALKTEAFF.